The sequence of this T cell receptor (beta chain) was determined in a study of T-cell memory formation after mild COVID-19. One entry per CDR3 protein results from TCRdb running MiXCR on the 5' RACE reads. The table lists 380,000 or so distinct CDR3 sequences, about an eighth of them singletons, with 20% to 25% in the top ten. CDR3 length: 16 amino acids. The germline V and J ends were trimmed by 4 bases and 2 bases, with 17 bases remaining between them. CDR1 is SGHRS and CDR2 is YFSETQ in the germline V gene. This clonotype was seen only a few times. What was sequenced was PBMCs or a T cell subset sorted from them (not recorded which). The chain recombines TRBV5-1 with TRBJ2-3; the D is unclear. The sequence was obtained from a man in his late teens or twenties who had mild COVID-19 (a few samples of this study predate the infection). Cell type and time point are not known. CDR3 sequence: CASSPRYGNPTDTQYF. CDR3 nucleotides: TGCGCCAGCAGCCCCCGCTACGGAAACCCCACAGATACGCAGTATTTT.